This T cell receptor (beta chain) was sequenced for a study of blood T cell repertoires in COVID-19. Whole-study context: From the United States, Italy and Spain came samples of acute and convalescent COVID-19.

The repertoire was sequenced with immunoSEQ multiplex PCR; TCRdb's copy has only in-frame clones and lacks some. This table holds 150,000 to 200,000 clones, approximately 88% found once. V was shortened by 6 bases and J by 3 bases, with 15 bases between the two germline ends. The germline V gene encodes CDR1 LGHDT and CDR2 YNNKEL (reference sequence). CDR3 length: 14 residues. The specimen sequenced was peripheral blood. The TCR sequence derives from a woman aged 80 or over with active or convalescent COVID-19. The rearrangement joins TRBV3-1 (or the pseudogene TRBV3-2) to TRBJ2-7; no firm D call. The CDR3 DNA reads as TGTGCCAGCAGACGCAAGAGAACTAACTACGAGCAGTACTTC. Amino acid sequence: CASRRKRTNYEQYF.